These 2 T cell receptor beta chains were all obtained from the same sample, sequenced in a study of T cell responses to AZD1222 COVID-19 vaccine (dated by TCRdb to the early 2020s). Reading the label with the study, this specimen's time point is: baseline before first vaccination. Library creation used the immunoSEQ multiplex PCR assay. TCRdb obtained this table from immuneACCESS and retained in-frame rearrangements with V and J assigned. These tables miss some clones; where compared with another copy, unresolved V genes account for less than half of the shortfall, and the remainder is unexplained. The sample includes approximately 130,000 clones, with more than 85% observed a single time. The ten largest clones add up to roughly 1% of the sample. Specimen: peripheral blood, collected on day 0 of AZD1222 vaccination. Source of these receptors: an adult in good health.

The chain employs TRBV2 and TRBJ2-7, with unresolved D. Germline-derived CDR1 and CDR2 are SNHLY and FYNNEI. Trimming took off 4 bases at V and 6 bases at J, with 13 bases between the two ends. The CDR3 consists of 13 residues. In DNA, the CDR3 is TGTGCCAGCAGTGCCCCCAGAGAAGGCGAGCAGTACTTC. It yields the protein CASSAPREGEQYF.

The rearrangement uses TRBV5-4 and TRBJ1-1; D is perhaps TRBD1 (5 bases). This CDR3 is built from 14 residues. Germline assignment: CDR1 SGHNT and CDR2 YYREEE (reference sequence). V shed 2 bases and J shed 4 bases, with 12 bases lying between them. CDR3 loop: CASSLLGVGTEAFF. The CDR3 DNA follows: TGTGCCAGCAGCTTATTAGGGGTTGGCACTGAAGCTTTCTTT.